The sequence of this T cell receptor beta chain was determined in a study of OX40 agonist ivuxolimab in advanced cancers. Background on the study: The drug used for patients, ivuxolimab, was an agonistic anti-OX40 (CD134) antibody.

Only in-frame clones appear in the TCRdb table, and some are missing; sequencing was by immunoSEQ multiplex PCR. The sample yields 13,000 to 15,000 clones, about 80% seen once. The CDR3 is made up of 15 amino acids. After removal of 6 bases from V and 8 bases from J, the junction contained 12 bases not matched to a gene. Germline assignment: CDR1 MGHRA and CDR2 YSYEKL. Sampling of blood occurred at baseline, cycle 4 day 1, and cycle 7 day 1. This clone was counted at least ten times. This specimen was CD4+ or CD8+ T cells sorted from blood, taken in a trial of the OX40 agonist ivuxolimab. The chain recombines TRBV4-1 with TRBJ2-1, with 8 positions matching TRBD1. The receptor's source is an adult with an advanced solid tumor such as melanoma, head and neck, liver or kidney cancer. CDR3 residues: CASSPSRGRGDEQFF. In DNA, the CDR3 is TGCGCCAGCAGTCCCTCCAGGGGGCGAGGGGATGAGCAGTTCTTC.